The 7 T cell receptor beta chains reported below all come from one sample, sequenced in a study of untreated major depressive disorder. Profiling relied on immunoSEQ multiplex PCR, and the TCRdb table lists in-frame clones only, not all of them. The sample includes about 20,000 clones, 87% of them seen just once. The sample consisted of CD4+ T cells from PBMCs. These receptors all come from a woman aged 25 to 39 in good health.

V is TRBV5-1 and J is TRBJ2-3, with D perhaps TRBD1 or TRBD2 (5 bases each). The V end was cut by 0 bases, the J end by 4 bases, with 15 bases between. This CDR3 region has 16 residues. Germline V gives CDR1 SGHRS, CDR2 YFSETQ. The CDR3 reads CASSLAGDRSADTQYF. CDR3 DNA: TGCGCCAGCAGCTTGGCCGGGGACCGCTCGGCAGATACGCAGTATTTT.

The rearrangement joins TRBV7-8 to TRBJ1-5; possibly TRBD1 for D (5 bases). This CDR3 comprises 15 residues. The germline CDR1 and CDR2 sequences are SGHVS and FQNEAQ. The ends were cut back, 0 bases at V and 6 bases at J, with 12 bases in the middle. CDR3 protein: CASSLAGAGSQPQHF. CDR3 DNA sequence: TGTGCCAGCAGCTTAGCAGGGGCAGGGAGTCAGCCCCAGCATTTT.

The chain combines TRBV5-1 with TRBJ1-6; tentatively, D is TRBD1 (5 bases). CDR3 length: 16 residues. Deletions cut 7 bases from V and 5 bases from J, with 19 bases between. CDR1 SGHRS and CDR2 YFSETQ come from the germline V gene. CDR3 coding DNA: TGCGCCAGCTCCGGGGACCGGGGACGCGATAATTCACCCCTCCACTTT. Translated: CASSGDRGRDNSPLHF. The whole variable domain, remainder taken from reference TRBV5-1 and TRBJ1-6, is KAGVTQTPRYLIKTRGQQVTLSCSPISGHRSVSWYQQTPGQGLQFLFEYFSETQRNKGNFPGRFSGRQFSNSRSEMNVSTLELGDSALYLCASSGDRGRDNSPLHFGNGTRLTVT.

V gene TRBV10-3 combines with J gene TRBJ1-2; 8 nucleotides match TRBD1. This CDR3 spans 12 amino acids. Losses at the gene ends were 10 bases for V and 8 bases for J; bases not matched to a gene: 9. CDR1 ENHRY and CDR2 SYGVKD come from the germline V gene. CDR3 protein: CATGQGEGGYTF. CDR3 coding DNA: TGTGCCACCGGACAGGGCGAGGGCGGCTACACCTTC.

The gene calls are TRBV19 and TRBJ2-5; D unclear. Trimming removed 8 bases from V and 7 bases from J, with 11 bases in between. The length of the CDR3 is 11 residues. The germline V gene has CDR1 LNHDA and CDR2 SQIVND (reference sequence). The CDR3 sequence: CASGIVGTQYF. In DNA, the CDR3 is TGTGCCAGTGGAATTGTTGGGACCCAGTACTTC.

V is TRBV7-2 and J is TRBJ2-7; 9 positions agree with TRBD2. The CDR3 spans 15 residues. Trimming at V came to 1 base and at J to 0 bases, leaving 1 base not matched to a gene. The germline V gene encodes CDR1 SGHTA and CDR2 FQGNSA. CDR3 nucleotide sequence: TGTGCCAGCAGCTTAGATAGCGGGGGCTCCTACGAGCAGTACTTC. Protein: CASSLDSGGSYEQYF.

J is TRBJ1-1 and V is TRBV7-2; D uncertain. From germline, CDR1 is SGHTA and CDR2 FQGNSA. The CDR3 contains 17 residues. V gave up 1 base and J gave up 3 bases, with 18 bases separating them. The CDR3 nucleotides are TGTGCCAGCAGCTTAGAGGCCATTTTCGGTCCGGACACTGAAGCTTTCTTT. Protein sequence: CASSLEAIFGPDTEAFF.